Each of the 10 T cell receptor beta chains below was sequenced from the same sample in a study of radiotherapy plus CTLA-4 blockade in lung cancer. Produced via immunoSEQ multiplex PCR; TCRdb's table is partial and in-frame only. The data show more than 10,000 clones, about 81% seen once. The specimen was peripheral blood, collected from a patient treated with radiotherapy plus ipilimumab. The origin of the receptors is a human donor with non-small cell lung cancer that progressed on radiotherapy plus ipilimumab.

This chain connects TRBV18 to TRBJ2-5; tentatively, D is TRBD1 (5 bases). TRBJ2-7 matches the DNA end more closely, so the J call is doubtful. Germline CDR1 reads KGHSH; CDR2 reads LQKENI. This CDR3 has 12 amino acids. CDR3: CASGKGRYEQYF. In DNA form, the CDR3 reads TGTGCCAGCGGAAAGGGGCGTTACGAGCAGTACTTC.

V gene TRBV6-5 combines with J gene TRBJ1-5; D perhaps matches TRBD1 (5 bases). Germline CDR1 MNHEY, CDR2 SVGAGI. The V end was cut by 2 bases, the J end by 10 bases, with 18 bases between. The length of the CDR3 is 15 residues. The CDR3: CASSYSPGTGGPQHF. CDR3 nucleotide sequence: TGTGCCAGCAGTTACAGCCCCGGGACGGGCGGACCCCAGCATTTT.

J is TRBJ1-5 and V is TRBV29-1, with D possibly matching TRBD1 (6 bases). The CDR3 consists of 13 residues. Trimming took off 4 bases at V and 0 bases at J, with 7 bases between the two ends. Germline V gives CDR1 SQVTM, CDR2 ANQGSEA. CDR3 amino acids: CSVGGGSNQPQHF. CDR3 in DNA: TGCAGCGTTGGAGGGGGTAGCAATCAGCCCCAGCATTTT.

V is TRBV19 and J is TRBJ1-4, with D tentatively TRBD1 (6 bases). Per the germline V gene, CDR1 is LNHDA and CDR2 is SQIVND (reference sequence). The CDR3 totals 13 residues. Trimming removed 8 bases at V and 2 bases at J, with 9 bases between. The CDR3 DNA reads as TGTGCCAGTCAGGGGTATACTAATGAAAAACTGTTTTTT. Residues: CASQGYTNEKLFF.

The CDR3 bases are TGCGCCAGCAGCTTATGGGACCCTAACACTGAAGCTTTCTTT. Its protein is CASSLWDPNTEAFF. The chain recombines TRBV5-1 with TRBJ1-1; D might be TRBD1 (5 bases). Trimming cost V 2 bases and J 2 bases, with 10 bases left between them. CDR3 length: 14 residues. The germline V gene encodes CDR1 SGHRS and CDR2 YFSETQ.

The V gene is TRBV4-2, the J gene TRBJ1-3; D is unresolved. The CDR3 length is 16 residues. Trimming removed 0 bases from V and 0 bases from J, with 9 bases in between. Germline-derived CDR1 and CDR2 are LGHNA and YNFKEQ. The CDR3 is CASSQEAQDSGNTIYF. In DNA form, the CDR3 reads TGTGCCAGCAGCCAAGAGGCTCAGGACTCTGGAAACACCATATATTTT.

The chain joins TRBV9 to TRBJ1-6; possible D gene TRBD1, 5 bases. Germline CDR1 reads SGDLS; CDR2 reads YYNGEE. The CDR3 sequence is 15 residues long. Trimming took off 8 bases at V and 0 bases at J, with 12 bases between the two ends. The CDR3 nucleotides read TGTGCCAGGGGACCAGGGAGCTCCTATAATTCACCCCTCCACTTT. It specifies CARGPGSSYNSPLHF.

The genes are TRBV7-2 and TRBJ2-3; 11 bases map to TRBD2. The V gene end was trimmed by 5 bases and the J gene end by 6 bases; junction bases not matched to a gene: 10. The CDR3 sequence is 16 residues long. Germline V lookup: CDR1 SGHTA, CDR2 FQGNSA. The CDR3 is CASSTTRLAGLDTQYF. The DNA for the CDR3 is TGTGCCAGCAGCACCACCCGACTAGCGGGGCTCGATACGCAGTATTTT.

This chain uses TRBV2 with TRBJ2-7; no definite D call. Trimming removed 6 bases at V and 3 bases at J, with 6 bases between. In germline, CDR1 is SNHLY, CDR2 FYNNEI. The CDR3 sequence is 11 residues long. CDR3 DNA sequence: TGTGCCAGCAGATTAAGCTACGAGCAGTACTTC. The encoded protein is CASRLSYEQYF.

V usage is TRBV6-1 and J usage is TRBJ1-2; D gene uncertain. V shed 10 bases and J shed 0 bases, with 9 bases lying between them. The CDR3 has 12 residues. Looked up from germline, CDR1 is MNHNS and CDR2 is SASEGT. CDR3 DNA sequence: TGTGCCACCGCCGAGACTAACTATGGCTACACCTTC. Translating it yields CATAETNYGYTF.